These 24 T cell receptor beta chains were all obtained from the same sample, sequenced in a study of blood T cell repertoires in COVID-19. TCRdb's table, derived via immunoSEQ multiplex PCR, lists solely in-frame clones and lacks some. This table holds approximately 220,000 clones, about 85% found once. The sample was peripheral blood. These TCRs come from a woman aged 80 or over with acute or convalescent COVID-19.

The chain couples TRBV7-9 to TRBJ2-5, with D possibly matching TRBD1 (5 bases). The V gene lost 2 bases and the J gene lost 4 bases, with 14 bases spanning the gap. The CDR3 sequence is 15 residues long. Germline CDR1 and CDR2: SEHNR and FQNEAQ (reference sequence). CDR3 loop: CASSLRQGWGETQYF. CDR3 nucleotides: TGTGCCAGCAGCTTACGCCAGGGCTGGGGAGAGACCCAGTACTTC. Full variable domain (missing parts from reference TRBV7-9 and TRBJ2-5): DTGVSQNPRHKITKRGQNVTFRCDPISEHNRLYWYRQTLGQGPEFLTYFQNEAQLEKSRLLSDRFSAERPKGSFSTLEIQRTEQGDSAMYLCASSLRQGWGETQYFGPGTRLLVL.

This clone turned up a few times. This chain uses TRBV5-6 with TRBJ2-2; D unresolved. V was cut by 0 bases and J by 2 bases, with 11 bases left in between. CDR1 and CDR2 from the germline V gene are SGHDT and YYEEEE. This CDR3 is built from 16 residues. CDR3 sequence: CASSLVRGPNTGELFF. DNA for the CDR3: TGTGCCAGCAGCTTGGTACGTGGGCCCAACACCGGGGAGCTGTTTTTT.

The rearrangement joins TRBV21-1 to TRBJ1-6; the table's D call, TRBD1, has no DNA check behind it. TRBV21-1 is a known pseudogene. The CDR3 length is 16 residues. The CDR3 DNA reads as TGTGCCAGCAGCAAAGGGGGGACAGCCTACCATTCACCCCTCCACTTT. Protein product: CASSKGGTAYHSPLHF.

The chain links TRBV20-1 to TRBJ2-2; TRBD2 agrees at 7 bases. Trimming at V came to 3 bases and at J to 0 bases, leaving 4 bases not matched to a gene. This CDR3 has 15 residues. Germline V CDR1 and CDR2: DFQATT, SNEGSKA (reference sequence). CDR3 in amino acids: CSASLGGTNTGELFF. The CDR3 DNA reads as TGCAGTGCTAGTTTGGGGGGGACGAACACCGGGGAGCTGTTTTTT.

J is TRBJ1-5 and V is TRBV6-5, with D possibly being TRBD1 (5 bases). This CDR3 comprises 13 residues. V gave up 6 bases and J gave up 4 bases, with 10 bases separating them. In germline, CDR1 is MNHEY, CDR2 SVGAGI. Here the CDR3 DNA reads TGTGCCAGCAGGGGGCGGGGGAATCAGCCCCAGCATTTT. This translates into CASRGRGNQPQHF.

V is TRBV6-5 and J is TRBJ2-7; no reliable D call. This CDR3 comprises 10 residues. Germline-derived CDR1 and CDR2 are MNHEY and SVGAGI. With 7 bases removed from V and 3 bases from J, the gap between germline ends came to 4 bases. The CDR3 DNA reads TGTGCCAGCACCAACTACGAGCAGTACTTC. Encoded protein: CASTNYEQYF.

The chain carries TRBV7-8 and TRBJ2-7; D remains unclear. Germline CDR1 reads SGHVS; CDR2 reads FQNEAQ. CDR3 size: 12 residues. V lost 1 base to trimming and J lost 6 bases, with 7 bases between them. The CDR3 loop reads CASSLDYFEQYF. As DNA, the CDR3 is TGTGCCAGCAGCTTAGATTACTTCGAGCAGTACTTC. Full variable domain (missing parts from reference TRBV7-8 and TRBJ2-7): GAGVSQSPRYKVAKRGQDVALRCDPISGHVSLFWYQQALGQGPEFLTYFQNEAQLDKSGLPSDRFFAERPEGSVSTLKIQRTQQEDSAVYLCASSLDYFEQYFGPGTRLTVT.

The chain has TRBV15 and TRBJ1-4; TRBD1 might be the D (5 bases). The CDR3 length is 16 residues. Germline V CDR1 and CDR2: LNHNV, YYDKDF (reference sequence). Between the trimmed V and J ends, which lost 0 bases and 5 bases, there was a span of 13 bases. CDR3 sequence reads: CATSRDLGQANEKLFF. The CDR3 nucleotides read TGTGCCACCAGCAGAGATCTGGGGCAGGCAAATGAAAAACTGTTTTTT.

The rearrangement joins TRBV5-4 to TRBJ1-2; unclear D gene. The CDR3 totals 16 residues. Germline V gene lookup returns CDR1 SGHNT and CDR2 YYREEE (reference sequence). V lost 4 bases, J lost 1 base, and 17 bases lay in between. CDR3 sequence (DNA): TGTGCCAGCAGCCTTGGCTCAGTAGCTTTTAACTATGGCTACACCTTC. Translating it yields CASSLGSVAFNYGYTF.

This clone has more than one count but fewer than ten. V and J are TRBV12-5 and TRBJ2-7; D remains ambiguous. CDR3 length equals 12 residues. Trimming stripped 3 bases from V and 6 bases from J, with 9 bases between. Germline CDR1 is LGHNT and CDR2 is FRNRAP. In nucleotides, the CDR3 is TGTGCTAGTGGTTTAACAGTATTCGAGCAGTACTTC. This encodes CASGLTVFEQYF.

The rearrangement joins TRBV9 to TRBJ2-7; the match to TRBD2 covers 7 bases. Trimming removed 4 bases from V and 2 bases from J; junction bases left unmatched: 6. The germline V gene encodes CDR1 SGDLS and CDR2 YYNGEE. This CDR3 comprises 14 residues. CDR3 nucleotide sequence: TGTGCCAGCAGCCCGGGGGGTAGGGCCTACGAGCAGTACTTC. Translation: CASSPGGRAYEQYF.

V and J are TRBV19 and TRBJ2-7, with 8 bases identical to TRBD2. CDR1 LNHDA and CDR2 SQIVND come from the germline V gene (reference sequence). With 1 base clipped from V and 5 bases from J, the junction kept 7 bases outside the gene matches. This CDR3 contains 15 residues. The CDR3 nucleotides are TGTGCCAGTAGTATAGGGGATAGCGGGATCAACGAGCAGTACTTC. Protein sequence: CASSIGDSGINEQYF.

This rearrangement joins TRBV19 to TRBJ2-7, with D possibly being TRBD1 (6 bases). Germline V gene sequence: CDR1 LNHDA, CDR2 SQIVND (reference sequence). This CDR3 contains 14 residues. V was shortened by 7 bases and J by 0 bases, with 13 bases between the two germline ends. The CDR3 is CASTVRGNSYEQYF. For the CDR3, the DNA is TGTGCCAGTACAGTCAGGGGAAACTCCTACGAGCAGTACTTC.

This chain links TRBV11-3 with TRBJ2-3; 10 bases are a match to TRBD2. The ends lost 5 bases at V and 3 bases at J; junction bases unmatched: 5. Germline V gene data show CDR1 as SGHNT and CDR2 as YENEEA. The CDR3 sequence is 15 residues long. CDR3 region: CASSPSGSLTDTQYF. CDR3 sequence (DNA): TGTGCCAGCAGCCCTAGCGGGAGTTTGACAGATACGCAGTATTTT.

V and J are TRBV6-5 and TRBJ2-4, with D maybe TRBD2 (6 bases). This CDR3 has 15 amino acids. Looked up from germline, CDR1 is MNHEY and CDR2 is SVGAGI. V lost 8 bases and J 3 bases, leaving 17 bases between the germline ends. The CDR3 here is CASHGPPRGKNIQYF. The CDR3 region has the DNA TGTGCCAGCCACGGACCGCCGCGGGGCAAAAACATTCAGTACTTC.

The chain carries TRBV28 and TRBJ2-7, with a weak D call TRBD1 (5 bases). This CDR3 has 13 amino acids. Looked up from germline, CDR1 is MDHEN and CDR2 is SYDVKM. V was cut by 6 bases and J by 6 bases, with 15 bases left in between. Here the CDR3 DNA reads TGTGCCAGCAGCTTCTCAGGGTTCCGCGAGCAGTACTTC. Translation: CASSFSGFREQYF.

This chain joins TRBV2 and TRBJ1-4; no reliable D call. This CDR3 comprises 16 residues. V was cut by 6 bases and J by 8 bases, with 22 bases left in between. CDR1 is SNHLY and CDR2 is FYNNEI in the germline V gene. The CDR3 protein is CASSQTRDRDGEKLFF. The CDR3 DNA is TGTGCCAGCAGCCAAACCCGGGATCGTGATGGGGAAAAACTGTTTTTT.

The chain has TRBV6-5 and TRBJ2-5; TRBD2 aligns across 13 bases. The CDR3 is made up of 15 amino acids. Germline V gene lookup returns CDR1 MNHEY and CDR2 SVGAGI. The trim removed 8 bases at V and 5 bases at J, leaving 8 bases unmatched. CDR3 loop: CASSKLAGGVETQYF. CDR3 bases: TGTGCCAGCTCGAAACTAGCGGGAGGGGTGGAGACCCAGTACTTC.

This clone came up once. This chain joins TRBV14 and TRBJ2-1, with D uncertain. V was cut by 1 base and J by 6 bases, with 7 bases left in between. The CDR3 runs 13 residues. The germline CDR1 and CDR2 sequences are SGHDN and FVKESK. This CDR3 reads CASSQVSVNEQFF. CDR3 bases: TGTGCCAGCAGCCAAGTGTCAGTCAATGAGCAGTTCTTC.

The chain combines TRBV7-9 with TRBJ2-1, with D possibly TRBD2 on 5 matching bases. V lost 7 bases to trimming and J lost 4 bases, with 8 bases between them. This CDR3 contains 12 residues. CDR1 and CDR2 from the germline V gene are SEHNR and FQNEAQ (reference sequence). The CDR3, as DNA: TGTGCCAGCAACCGAGGGTACAATGAGCAGTTCTTC. It specifies CASNRGYNEQFF.

The table lists this clone with a count of one. The chain uses TRBV7-9 and TRBJ1-4; possibly TRBD1 for D (6 bases). This CDR3 spans 16 amino acids. The germline gives CDR1 SEHNR, CDR2 FQNEAQ (reference sequence). Between the trimmed V and J ends, which lost 5 bases and 4 bases, there was a span of 17 bases. The CDR3 DNA reads TGTGCCAGCAGCCCCCCGGCAGGGGTCTATAATGAAAAACTGTTTTTT. It specifies CASSPPAGVYNEKLFF.

This clone was recorded only once. The chain has TRBV24-1 and TRBJ1-2, with D possibly TRBD1 on 5 matching bases. The CDR3 extends over 14 amino acids. Germline CDR1 reads KGHDR; CDR2 reads SFDVKD. The ends were cut back, 3 bases at V and 3 bases at J, with 10 bases in the middle. CDR3 coding DNA: TGTGCCACCAGTGATGGGGGGGAGGACTATGGCTACACCTTC. Its translation: CATSDGGEDYGYTF.

This clone appeared a few times. The chain combines TRBV6-5 with TRBJ2-7; a possible D gene is TRBD1 (5 bases). Trimming left V 5 bases short and J 3 bases short, with 14 bases between. The CDR3 has 14 residues. Germline-derived CDR1 and CDR2 are MNHEY and SVGAGI. DNA for the CDR3: TGTGCCAGCAGTCCGTCCTTAGGGGACTACGAGCAGTACTTC. Translating it yields CASSPSLGDYEQYF.

This clone was detected only a few times. The J gene is TRBJ1-1, the V gene TRBV6-4; D unresolved. The CDR3 contains 13 residues. Germline values: CDR1 MRHNA, CDR2 SNTAGT. The V and J ends lost 3 bases and 0 bases respectively, with 5 bases between them. In nucleotides, the CDR3 is TGTGCCAGCAGTGAGCAGGTGAACACTGAAGCTTTCTTT. Amino acids: CASSEQVNTEAFF.